This TCR beta chain was sequenced in a study of blood T cell repertoires in COVID-19. Study-level background: Italy, Spain and the United States were the sources of the convalescent and acute COVID-19 samples. Nucleic acid was either cDNA or gDNA, and it came from T cells, B-cell-depleted T cells, or PBMCs.

In the original processing: Reference gene primer amplification yielded estimated nucleated cell counts. The repertoire was sequenced with immunoSEQ multiplex PCR; TCRdb's copy has only in-frame clones and lacks some. The D gene and trimming were derived from the DNA, and the V and J assignments and clone size from that table. The repertoire has about 160,000 clones, about 81% of them found once; the top ten carry about 19%. This CDR3 region has 13 residues. Trimming took 6 bases from V and 6 from J, leaving 12 bases between them. Germline assignment: CDR1 ENHRY and CDR2 SYGVKD. The chain carries TRBV10-3 and TRBJ2-1, with a weak D call TRBD2 (5 bases). The specimen was peripheral blood. The TCR was taken from a woman older than 75 with acute or convalescent COVID-19. Here the CDR3 reads CAIRDSKANEQFF. The CDR3 coding sequence is TGTGCCATCAGGGACTCTAAGGCCAATGAGCAGTTCTTC.